These 13 T cell receptor beta chains were sequenced from one sample in a study of persistence of HIV-infected CD4 T cells. Lysates of CMV-infected fibroblasts at approximately 9.4 ug/mL stimulated these cells. Memory cells lacking CD40L and CD69 with high CD45RO were sorted. For these receptors, no antigen is known. This was the immunoSEQ version 4 assay in survey mode. Assay used: immunoSEQ multiplex PCR; TCRdb lists only in-frame clones, some missing. The table records roughly 32,000 clones, roughly four fifths of them present only once. The sample in question was CD4+ T cells sorted from PBMCs after approximately 18-hour stimulation, obtained from a patient who received antiretroviral therapy. Receptors originate from an adult man with HIV who was CMV-seropositive.

CDR3 nucleotides: TGTGCCAGTAGTATAGTGACAGGGGGCACCACTGAAGCTTTCTTT. Protein product: CASSIVTGGTTEAFF. This chain joins TRBV19 and TRBJ1-1, with TRBD1 matching 10 bases. Germline CDR1 reads LNHDA; CDR2 reads SQIVND (reference sequence). Germline trimming cut 1 base from V and 4 bases from J; bases unmatched to any gene: 3. The CDR3 has 15 amino acids.

For this clone: An end of the junction differs from the germline gene, which may be a read error. The V call is TRBV18, the J call TRBJ2-1, with 7 bases aligning to TRBD1. The germline V gene has CDR1 KGHSH and CDR2 LQKENI. The CDR3 covers 12 residues. The CDR3 protein is CASSSPTGVKFF. In DNA, the CDR3 is TGTGCCAGCTCATCACCAACAGGGGTAAAGTTCTTC.

This chain connects TRBV6-2 or TRBV6-3 to TRBJ2-2, with 7 bases lining up with TRBD1. The germline CDR1 and CDR2 sequences are MNHEY and SVGEGT. V was pared by 5 bases and J by 0 bases, with 3 bases of the junction left unmatched. The CDR3 contains 15 residues. The CDR3 DNA is TGTGCCAGCAGTAGAGGGGGCACGAACACCGGGGAGCTGTTTTTT. Translating it yields CASSRGGTNTGELFF.

The chain employs TRBV7-3 and TRBJ2-2; D is undetermined. Trimming cost V 4 bases and J 4 bases, with 4 bases left between them. This CDR3 is 12 amino acids long. Germline CDR1 SGHTA, CDR2 FQGTGA. DNA of the CDR3: TGTGCCAGCAGCTCATCCACCGGGGAGCTGTTTTTT. Its protein is CASSSSTGELFF.

The gene calls are TRBV18 and TRBJ2-7, with 11 positions matching TRBD1. J lost 4 bases, V lost 3 bases, and 2 bases had no gene match. Germline V gene data show CDR1 as KGHSH and CDR2 as LQKENI. The CDR3 loop spans 14 amino acids. CDR3 loop: CASSPGTGGYEQYF. In nucleotides, the CDR3 is TGTGCCAGCTCACCCGGGACAGGGGGTTACGAGCAGTACTTC.

The chain employs TRBV2 and TRBJ1-2; the D is unclear. V lost 1 base and J lost 2, with 5 bases in between. CDR1 is SNHLY and CDR2 is FYNNEI in the germline V gene. This CDR3 has 13 residues. CDR3 nucleotide sequence: TGTGCCAGCAGTGAAGGTGGGAACTATGGCTACACCTTC. Protein sequence: CASSEGGNYGYTF.

V usage is TRBV15 and J usage is TRBJ1-2, with D possibly matching TRBD1 (5 bases). Trimming pared 4 bases from V and 0 bases from J, leaving 6 bases between. CDR1 is LNHNV and CDR2 is YYDKDF in the germline V gene (reference sequence). CDR3 length: 13 residues. As DNA, the CDR3 is TGTGCCACCAGCACAGGGACTAACTATGGCTACACCTTC. This gives the protein CATSTGTNYGYTF.

V is TRBV7-2 and J is TRBJ2-1, with 15 bases identical to TRBD2. This CDR3 is built from 18 residues. The germline V gene has CDR1 SGHTA and CDR2 FQGNSA. After removal of 5 bases from V and 2 bases from J, the junction contained 7 bases not matched to a gene. The CDR3 region is CASSPRTSGGATYNEQFF. The CDR3 DNA sequence: TGTGCCAGCAGCCCCCGGACTAGCGGGGGGGCCACCTACAATGAGCAGTTCTTC.

The chain uses TRBV4-1 and TRBJ1-1, with 7 nucleotides matching TRBD1. V lost 2 bases and J lost 5; bases outside the gene matches: 14. CDR1 and CDR2 (germline): MGHRA, YSYEKL. The CDR3 is 17 amino acids. The CDR3 sequence: CASSQPGVGRGGTEAFF. CDR3 nucleotides: TGCGCCAGCAGCCAACCGGGTGTAGGCAGGGGGGGGACTGAAGCTTTCTTT.

The V and J genes are TRBV5-1 and TRBJ1-3, with D tentatively TRBD1 (6 bases). CDR1 SGHRS and CDR2 YFSETQ come from the germline V gene. V lost 4 bases to trimming and J lost 0 bases, with 17 bases between them. The CDR3 is 17 amino acids. The CDR3: CASSKRTATSSGNTIYF. The CDR3 DNA is TGCGCCAGCAGCAAGAGGACAGCCACAAGCTCTGGAAACACCATATATTTT.

The chain joins TRBV4-1 to TRBJ1-4; TRBD1 agrees at 10 bases. J was trimmed by 8 bases and V by 2 bases; bases with no gene match: 8. The CDR3 length is 16 residues. Per the germline V gene, CDR1 is MGHRA and CDR2 is YSYEKL. CDR3 sequence (DNA): TGCGCCAGCAGCCAATACACCGGGACAGGGGAGGAAAAACTGTTTTTT. This gives the protein CASSQYTGTGEEKLFF.

V usage is TRBV2 and J usage is TRBJ2-7; 7 nucleotides align to TRBD2. Germline V lookup: CDR1 SNHLY, CDR2 FYNNEI. The CDR3 extends over 14 amino acids. With V trimmed by 7 bases and J by 4 bases, 10 bases remained unmatched. The CDR3 loop is CASTALGGRYEQYF. DNA for the CDR3: TGTGCCAGCACGGCCCTGGGGGGGAGGTACGAGCAGTACTTC.

CDR3 sequence reads: CASSQDHSNQPQHF. The DNA of the CDR3 is TGTGCCAGTAGCCAAGATCATTCCAATCAGCCCCAGCATTTT. This chain joins TRBV19 and TRBJ1-5, with D hard to call. CDR3 length: 14 amino acids. The V end was cut by 6 bases, the J end by 3 bases, with 12 bases between. The V gene's germline CDR1 is LNHDA and CDR2 SQIVND (reference sequence). The full variable domain, with the rest looked up from reference TRBV19 and TRBJ1-5, is DGGITQSPKYLFRKEGQNVTLSCEQNLNHDAMYWYRQDPGQGLRLIYYSQIVNDFQKGDIAEGYSVSREKKESFPLTVTSAQKNPTAFYLCASSQDHSNQPQHFGDGTRLSIL.